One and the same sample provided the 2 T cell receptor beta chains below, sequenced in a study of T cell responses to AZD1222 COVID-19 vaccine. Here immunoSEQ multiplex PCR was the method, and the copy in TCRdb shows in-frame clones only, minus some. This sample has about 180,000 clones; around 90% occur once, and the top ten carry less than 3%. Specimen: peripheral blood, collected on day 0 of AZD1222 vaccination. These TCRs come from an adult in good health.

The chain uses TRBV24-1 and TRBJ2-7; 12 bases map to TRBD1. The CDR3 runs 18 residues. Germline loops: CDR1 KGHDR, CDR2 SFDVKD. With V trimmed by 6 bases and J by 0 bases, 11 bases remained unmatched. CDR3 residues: CATSLGQGALMSSYEQYF. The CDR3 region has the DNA TGTGCCACCAGTCTGGGACAGGGGGCTCTAATGAGCTCCTACGAGCAGTACTTC.

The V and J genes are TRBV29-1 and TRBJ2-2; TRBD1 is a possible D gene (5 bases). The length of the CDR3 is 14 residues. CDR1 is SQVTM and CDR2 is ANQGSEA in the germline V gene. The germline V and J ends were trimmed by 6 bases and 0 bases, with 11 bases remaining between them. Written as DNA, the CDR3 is TGCAGCGTCCGGACACCTTCGAACACCGGGGAGCTGTTTTTT. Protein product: CSVRTPSNTGELFF.